This TCR beta chain stems from a study of cytomegalovirus exposure and HLA in healthy donors. Study results and caveats: Excluded were some V segments that proved indistinguishable, including TRBV6-2 and TRBV6-3.

Trimming stripped 6 bases from V and 2 bases from J, with 16 bases between. Germline-derived CDR1 and CDR2 are MNHEY and SVGAGI. The CDR3 length is 15 residues. As regards this clone: No antigen is known for it.

Researchers ran the PCR with 60 Vbeta and 13 Jbeta primers. Here immunoSEQ multiplex PCR was the method, and the copy in TCRdb shows in-frame clones only, minus some. The data contain 150,000 to 200,000 clones, 55% to 70% of them singletons. The chain employs TRBV6-5 and TRBJ1-2; perhaps TRBD1 as D (5 bases). The origin of this receptor is a woman in her thirties or forties in good health and CMV-seropositive. The sequencing input was PBMCs. CDR3 region: CASRLNSGDNYGYTF. CDR3 DNA: TGTGCCAGCAGGCTAAACTCGGGGGACAACTATGGCTACACCTTC.